The clone carrying this T cell receptor (beta chain) was seen more than once but under ten times. The antigen remains unidentified. These data come from a study of cytomegalovirus exposure and HLA in healthy donors. General study points: It was about 180 TCR beta chains that were listed as cytomegalovirus-associated. Most TCR beta V segments were productive about 87% or about 30% of the time in an earlier analysis. Per a later analysis, about 17,000 TCR beta sequences showed association with HLA alleles at 0.05 false discovery rate.

PCR was performed using 60 Vbeta and 13 Jbeta primers. Clones were read by immunoSEQ multiplex PCR, and TCRdb kept only the in-frame ones, dropping some. The sample consists of about 99,000 clones, around 77% of them appearing once. Germline values: CDR1 SGHRS, CDR2 YFSETQ. Trimming shortened V by 7 bases and J by 8 bases, and 13 bases separated the two germline ends. This CDR3 is 13 amino acids long. V is TRBV5-1 and J is TRBJ1-6, with D tentatively TRBD1 (5 bases). What was sequenced was PBMCs. The sequence came from a man aged 40-55 years in good health and CMV-seronegative. This CDR3 is CASHQGGDSPLHF. CDR3 nucleotides: TGCGCCAGCCACCAGGGAGGTGATTCACCCCTCCACTTT.